Shown below are 30 T cell receptor beta chains from a single sample sequenced in a study of blood T cell repertoires in COVID-19 (dated by TCRdb to the early 2020s). The library came from the immunoSEQ multiplex PCR assay. TCRdb provides this immuneACCESS table in a form limited to in-frame rearrangements. Some clones are lacking; in checked studies, under half of them reflect an unresolved V gene, and why the rest are absent is not known. The sample table contains some 150,000 clones; only one count was recorded for roughly 86% of them. Approximately 0.98% of the sample is taken by the ten largest. Sequenced material: peripheral blood. Receptors were obtained from a woman in her fifties or sixties with acute or convalescent COVID-19.

This chain uses TRBV24-1 with TRBJ2-1, with 13 bases matching TRBD2. V shed 7 bases and J 7 bases; nucleotides not matched to a gene: 3. The CDR3 spans 14 residues. Germline CDR1 is KGHDR and CDR2 is SFDVKD. This CDR3 is CATRKTSGRNEQFF. CDR3 coding DNA: TGTGCCACCAGGAAGACTAGCGGGAGGAATGAGCAGTTCTTC.

The chain uses TRBV6-5 and TRBJ1-6; 9 nucleotides align to TRBD1. The junction had 4 bases not matched to a gene; V was cut back by 5 bases and J by 8 bases. The CDR3 totals 14 residues. Per the germline V gene, CDR1 is MNHEY and CDR2 is SVGAGI. This CDR3 reads CASSTTGGDSPLHF. Written as DNA, the CDR3 is TGTGCCAGCAGTACGACAGGGGGAGATTCACCCCTCCACTTT.

This chain connects TRBV12-5 to TRBJ2-1; TRBD1 agrees at 9 bases. With V trimmed by 1 base and J by 8 bases, 6 bases remained unmatched. The CDR3 totals 15 residues. CDR1 and CDR2 from the germline V gene are LGHNT and FRNRAP. CDR3: CASGLEGQGPDEQFF. The CDR3 DNA follows: TGTGCTAGTGGTTTGGAGGGACAGGGCCCCGATGAGCAGTTCTTC.

This chain joins TRBV6-5 and TRBJ1-4; D call uncertain. V shed 0 bases and J shed 8 bases, with 10 bases lying between them. The CDR3 totals 14 residues. Germline CDR1 is MNHEY and CDR2 is SVGAGI. In DNA form, the CDR3 reads TGTGCCAGCAGTTACTCGATAAGCGGCGAAAAACTGTTTTTT. It translates to CASSYSISGEKLFF.

The chain is built from TRBV19 and TRBJ2-5, with D perhaps matching TRBD2 (6 bases). CDR1 is LNHDA, CDR2 SQIVND, per germline (reference sequence). V gave up 0 bases and J gave up 5 bases, with 13 bases separating them. CDR3 size: 15 residues. CDR3 region: CASSIDLLAHETQYF. The CDR3 region has the DNA TGTGCCAGTAGTATAGATCTCCTAGCGCACGAGACCCAGTACTTC. The variable domain in full, with the rest retrieved from reference TRBV19 and TRBJ2-5, is DGGITQSPKYLFRKEGQNVTLSCEQNLNHDAMYWYRQDPGQGLRLIYYSQIVNDFQKGDIAEGYSVSREKKESFPLTVTSAQKNPTAFYLCASSIDLLAHETQYFGPGTRLLVL.

The V call is TRBV11-3, the J call TRBJ2-1, with D maybe TRBD1 (6 bases). The germline V and J ends were trimmed by 3 bases and 8 bases, with 20 bases remaining between them. Germline CDR1 and CDR2: SGHNT and YENEEA. This CDR3 is 16 amino acids long. CDR3 protein: CASSFRGTHKNDEQFF. As DNA, the CDR3 is TGTGCCAGCAGCTTCAGGGGAACCCACAAGAACGATGAGCAGTTCTTC.

The J gene is TRBJ2-2, the V gene TRBV5-1; a weak D match, TRBD2 (6 bases). Deletions cut 0 bases from V and 4 bases from J, with 10 bases between. The germline V gene encodes CDR1 SGHRS and CDR2 YFSETQ. The CDR3 covers 15 residues. CDR3 nucleotide sequence: TGCGCCAGCAGCTTGGCACTAGCTAGCACCGGGGAGCTGTTTTTT. Its translation is CASSLALASTGELFF.

V usage is TRBV18 and J usage is TRBJ2-3, with TRBD2 identical over 14 bases. V dropped 4 bases and J dropped 6; count of bases not matched to a gene: 9. The germline CDR1 and CDR2 sequences are KGHSH and LQKENI. The CDR3 has 17 amino acids. For the CDR3, the DNA is TGTGCCAGCTCACAAGGACTAGCGGGGGGTAACAAGGATACGCAGTATTTT. Translated, it gives CASSQGLAGGNKDTQYF. The whole variable domain, filled in from reference TRBV18 and TRBJ2-3, reads NAGVMQNPRHLVRRRGQEARLRCSPMKGHSHVYWYRQLPEEGLKFMVYLQKENIIDESGMPKERFSAEFPKEGPSILRIQQVVRGDSAAYFCASSQGLAGGNKDTQYFGPGTRLTVL.

This chain connects TRBV5-6 to TRBJ2-7; weak D call: TRBD1 (6 bases). With 7 bases removed from V and 0 bases from J, the gap between germline ends came to 17 bases. Germline CDR1 SGHDT, CDR2 YYEEEE. The CDR3 length is 15 residues. CDR3 DNA sequence: TGTGCCAGCGCTCCCTCGGAAGGGGGCTCCTACGAGCAGTACTTC. This codes for CASAPSEGGSYEQYF. The full variable domain, its missing parts supplied by reference TRBV5-6 and TRBJ2-7, is DAGVTQSPTHLIKTRGQQVTLRCSPKSGHDTVSWYQQALGQGPQFIFQYYEEEERQRGNFPDRFSGHQFPNYSSELNVNALLLGDSALYLCASAPSEGGSYEQYFGPGTRLTVT.

In its sample, this clone was seen a few times. The chain carries TRBV7-3 and TRBJ1-6; the D gene is possibly TRBD1 (5 bases). This CDR3 region has 14 residues. V lost 2 bases, J lost 6 bases, and 8 bases lay in between. Germline lookup yields CDR1 SGHTA and CDR2 FQGTGA. The CDR3 region is CASSLAGRNSPLHF. For the CDR3, the DNA is TGTGCCAGCAGCTTAGCAGGGCGTAATTCACCCCTCCACTTT.

The chain links TRBV19 to TRBJ2-1, with 7 bases matching TRBD2. This CDR3 spans 15 amino acids. The V and J ends lost 1 base and 5 bases, in that order; junction bases with no gene match: 5. CDR1 LNHDA and CDR2 SQIVND come from the germline V gene (reference sequence). This CDR3 reads CASSIGGSRHNEQFF. Here the CDR3 DNA reads TGTGCCAGTAGTATAGGCGGGAGTCGCCACAATGAGCAGTTCTTC.

The chain recombines TRBV27 with TRBJ1-5; no clear D gene. The V gene's germline CDR1 is MNHEY and CDR2 SMNVEV (reference sequence). This CDR3 has 15 residues. Trimming took off 6 bases at V and 2 bases at J, with 14 bases between the two ends. CDR3 DNA sequence: TGTGCCAGCAGCCCGGAGTTACGTGGCAATCAGCCCCAGCATTTT. Its protein is CASSPELRGNQPQHF.

The CDR3 reads CASSLEVRGRPLTDTQYF. The DNA for the CDR3 is TGTGCCAGCAGCTTAGAGGTTAGGGGGCGACCTCTCACAGATACGCAGTATTTT. This chain connects TRBV7-6 to TRBJ2-3, with 7 nucleotides matching TRBD1. Germline V gene sequence: CDR1 SGHVS, CDR2 FNYEAQ. The CDR3 sequence is 18 residues long. Trimming at V came to 1 base and at J to 2 bases, leaving 12 bases not matched to a gene.

The chain couples TRBV6-5 to TRBJ2-3; D possibly corresponds to TRBD2 (5 bases). Per the germline V gene, CDR1 is MNHEY and CDR2 is SVGAGI. Trimming stripped 5 bases from V and 0 bases from J, with 12 bases between. The CDR3 consists of 15 residues. CDR3 nucleotide sequence: TGTGCCAGCAGTCTGGACTGGGCTAGCACAGATACGCAGTATTTT. Translated: CASSLDWASTDTQYF.

The count of this clone is one. DNA for the CDR3: TGTGCCAGTAGTGGCGGACAGACGGTAGATGGAAACACCATATATTTT. Its translation: CASSGGQTVDGNTIYF. The rearrangement joins TRBV19 to TRBJ1-3; a weak D match, TRBD1 (6 bases). V lost 5 bases and J lost 3, with 17 bases in between. Germline assignment: CDR1 LNHDA and CDR2 SQIVND (reference sequence). This CDR3 has 16 residues. The whole variable domain, filled in from reference TRBV19 and TRBJ1-3, reads DGGITQSPKYLFRKEGQNVTLSCEQNLNHDAMYWYRQDPGQGLRLIYYSQIVNDFQKGDIAEGYSVSREKKESFPLTVTSAQKNPTAFYLCASSGGQTVDGNTIYFGEGSWLTVV.

The gene calls are TRBV30 and TRBJ1-5, with no clear D. The CDR3 is 13 amino acids. Trimming removed 3 bases from V and 6 bases from J, with 12 bases in between. Germline values: CDR1 GTSNPN, CDR2 SVGIG (reference sequence). The CDR3 DNA is TGTGCCTGGAGGGCAACAGTGGGTCAGCCCCAGCATTTT. Its protein product is CAWRATVGQPQHF.

The CDR3 spells CASRERRPGDTQYF. CDR3 bases: TGCGCCAGCAGAGAACGACGCCCAGGGGATACGCAGTATTTT. The V gene is TRBV5-1, the J gene TRBJ2-3, with D perhaps TRBD1 (5 bases). Between the trimmed V and J ends, which lost 5 bases and 6 bases, there was a span of 16 bases. Germline V CDR1 and CDR2: SGHRS, YFSETQ. The CDR3 has 14 amino acids.

The V gene is TRBV4-1, the J gene TRBJ2-1, with 11 bases aligning to TRBD2. The V gene's germline CDR1 is MGHRA and CDR2 YSYEKL. V shed 0 bases, J shed 4 bases, and the junction held 8 bases outside the gene matches. The CDR3 spans 18 residues. In DNA form, the CDR3 reads TGCGCCAGCAGCCAAGATCCAGGTAGCGGGGGGGCTTACAATGAGCAGTTCTTC. Translation gives CASSQDPGSGGAYNEQFF.

This clone has only a few counts. This chain connects TRBV7-6 to TRBJ2-7, with TRBD1 identical over 7 bases. Per germline, CDR1 SGHVS and CDR2 FNYEAQ. The CDR3 length is 15 residues. V was clipped by 4 bases and J by 2 bases; unmatched bases: 8. CDR3 in amino acids: CASSSQGKGTYEQYF. The DNA for the CDR3 is TGTGCCAGCAGCTCACAGGGGAAGGGGACCTACGAGCAGTACTTC.

V gene TRBV19 combines with J gene TRBJ2-1, with TRBD2 matching 8 bases. The CDR3 loop spans 14 amino acids. Trimming at V came to 3 bases and at J to 6 bases, leaving 4 bases not matched to a gene. Germline-derived CDR1 and CDR2 are LNHDA and SQIVND (reference sequence). The CDR3 coding sequence is TGTGCCAGTAGTATCTCGACTAGCGTCAATGAGCAGTTCTTC. Its protein is CASSISTSVNEQFF.

The genes are TRBV30 and TRBJ1-4, with 7 nucleotides matching TRBD1. Germline CDR1 is GTSNPN and CDR2 is SVGIG (reference sequence). The CDR3 contains 13 residues. Trimming cost V 8 bases and J 3 bases; bases outside gene matches: 6. The CDR3 coding sequence is TGTGCCAGACGACAGGGAGCTAATGAAAAACTGTTTTTT. It translates to CARRQGANEKLFF. The whole variable domain, remainder taken from reference TRBV30 and TRBJ1-4, is SQTIHQWPATLVQPVGSPLSLECTVEGTSNPNLYWYRQAAGRGLQLLFYSVGIGQISSEVPQNLSASRPQDRQFILSSKKLLLSDSGFYLCARRQGANEKLFFGSGTQLSVL.

This chain connects TRBV29-1 to TRBJ2-2; D not resolved. Looked up from germline, CDR1 is SQVTM and CDR2 is ANQGSEA. V was trimmed by 5 bases and J by 6 bases, leaving 10 bases between them. The CDR3 covers 12 residues. This CDR3 reads CSVLRVAGELFF. The CDR3 DNA is TGCAGCGTTTTACGGGTGGCCGGGGAGCTGTTTTTT.

The chain has TRBV6-5 and TRBJ2-5; D perhaps matches TRBD1 (6 bases). Trimming stripped 6 bases from V and 4 bases from J, with 15 bases between. This CDR3 is 14 amino acids long. Germline V CDR1 and CDR2: MNHEY, SVGAGI. The CDR3 DNA reads as TGTGCCAGCAGCCTTATACAGGGTGGAGAGACCCAGTACTTC. Amino acids: CASSLIQGGETQYF.

This clone has a handful of counts. This same CDR3 is encoded by further DNA sequences in the sample. The V call is TRBV19, the J call TRBJ2-2, with TRBD2 matching over 7 bases. V shed 3 bases and J 5 bases; nucleotides not matched to a gene: 3. This CDR3 spans 14 amino acids. CDR1 is LNHDA, CDR2 SQIVND, per germline (reference sequence). The CDR3 DNA follows: TGTGCCAGTAGTATGAACGGGGGGACCGGGGAGCTGTTTTTT. It is translated as CASSMNGGTGELFF.

The chain combines TRBV27 with TRBJ2-1; weak D call: TRBD1 (6 bases). CDR3 length equals 15 residues. CDR1 is MNHEY and CDR2 is SMNVEV in the germline V gene (reference sequence). V was pared by 7 bases and J by 2 bases, with 15 bases between. DNA for the CDR3: TGTGCCAGCACTCTAGGGGGTAGCGCCTACAATGAGCAGTTCTTC. Its translation is CASTLGGSAYNEQFF.

The J gene is TRBJ1-3, the V gene TRBV7-6, with a tentative D call TRBD1 (5 bases). Germline V gene sequence: CDR1 SGHVS, CDR2 FNYEAQ. The CDR3 runs to 14 residues. The V gene lost 1 base and the J gene lost 9 bases, with 13 bases spanning the gap. CDR3 sequence reads: CASSLEPTRGTIYF. As DNA, the CDR3 is TGTGCCAGCAGCTTAGAACCGACTAGGGGCACCATATATTTT.

The rearrangement uses TRBV11-2 and TRBJ1-1, with a tentative D call TRBD1 (5 bases). V lost 5 bases, J lost 5 bases, and 15 bases lay in between. Germline-derived CDR1 and CDR2 are SGHAT and FQNNGV. This CDR3 has 14 residues. CDR3 in DNA: TGTGCCAGCAGCGTGACAGCTGGTAGGACTGAAGCTTTCTTT. This encodes CASSVTAGRTEAFF.

This clone came up a few times. This chain connects TRBV30 to TRBJ1-2; D might be TRBD1 (5 bases). Germline V gene data show CDR1 as GTSNPN and CDR2 as SVGIG (reference sequence). The germline V and J ends were trimmed by 2 bases and 3 bases, with 13 bases remaining between them. The CDR3 length is 14 residues. CDR3 sequence: CAWSLGREDYGYTF. Written as DNA, the CDR3 is TGTGCCTGGAGTCTTGGCAGGGAGGACTATGGCTACACCTTC.

This chain joins TRBV12-3 or TRBV12-4 and TRBJ2-7, with 7 bases matching TRBD1. V shed 6 bases and J 7 bases; nucleotides not matched to a gene: 9. This CDR3 is built from 13 residues. CDR3 in amino acids: CASSITGVGEQYF. CDR3 nucleotides: TGTGCCAGCAGCATCACAGGGGTCGGGGAGCAGTACTTC.

This sequence joins TRBV19 and TRBJ2-1, with a tentative D call TRBD2 (5 bases). The length of the CDR3 is 16 residues. Per the germline V gene, CDR1 is LNHDA and CDR2 is SQIVND (reference sequence). With 0 bases removed from V and 2 bases from J, the gap between germline ends came to 11 bases. As DNA, the CDR3 is TGTGCCAGTAGTATAGATCGTCTCGGGACCTACAATGAGCAGTTCTTC. Translation: CASSIDRLGTYNEQFF.